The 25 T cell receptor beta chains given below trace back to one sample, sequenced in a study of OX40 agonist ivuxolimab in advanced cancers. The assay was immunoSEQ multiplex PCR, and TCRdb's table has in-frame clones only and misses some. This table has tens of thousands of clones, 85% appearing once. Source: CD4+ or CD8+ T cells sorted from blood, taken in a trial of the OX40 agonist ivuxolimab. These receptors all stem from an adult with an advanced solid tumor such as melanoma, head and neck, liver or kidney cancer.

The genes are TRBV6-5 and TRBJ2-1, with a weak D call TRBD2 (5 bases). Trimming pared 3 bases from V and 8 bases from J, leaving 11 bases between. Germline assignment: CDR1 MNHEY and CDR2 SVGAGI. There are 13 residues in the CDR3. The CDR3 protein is CASSYDPGYEQFF. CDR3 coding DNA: TGTGCCAGCAGTTATGATCCGGGGTATGAGCAGTTCTTC.

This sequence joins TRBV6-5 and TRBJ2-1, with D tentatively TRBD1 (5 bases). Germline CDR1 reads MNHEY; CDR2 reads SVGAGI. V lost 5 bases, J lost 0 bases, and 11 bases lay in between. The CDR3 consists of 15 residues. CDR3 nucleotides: TGTGCCAGCAGTGTGCAGGGTAACTCCTACAATGAGCAGTTCTTC. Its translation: CASSVQGNSYNEQFF.

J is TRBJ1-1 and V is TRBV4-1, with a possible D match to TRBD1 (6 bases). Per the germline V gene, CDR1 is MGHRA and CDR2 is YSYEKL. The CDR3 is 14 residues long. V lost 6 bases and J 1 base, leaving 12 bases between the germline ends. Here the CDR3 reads CASSPGGANTEAFF. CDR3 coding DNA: TGCGCCAGCAGTCCGGGGGGGGCGAACACTGAAGCTTTCTTT.

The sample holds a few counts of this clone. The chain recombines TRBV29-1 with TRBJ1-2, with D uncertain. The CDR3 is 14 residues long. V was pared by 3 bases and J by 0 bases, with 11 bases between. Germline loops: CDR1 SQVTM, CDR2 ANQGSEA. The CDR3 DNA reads TGCAGCGTTGACGGGTCCCAGGCTAACTATGGCTACACCTTC. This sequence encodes CSVDGSQANYGYTF.

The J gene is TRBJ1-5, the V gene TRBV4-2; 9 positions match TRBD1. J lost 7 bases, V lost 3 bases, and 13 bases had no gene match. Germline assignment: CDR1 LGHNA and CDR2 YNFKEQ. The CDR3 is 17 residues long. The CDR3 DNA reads TGTGCCAGCAGCCACAGCACAGGGGGCGAAGGTGGCCAGCCCCAGCATTTT. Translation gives CASSHSTGGEGGQPQHF.

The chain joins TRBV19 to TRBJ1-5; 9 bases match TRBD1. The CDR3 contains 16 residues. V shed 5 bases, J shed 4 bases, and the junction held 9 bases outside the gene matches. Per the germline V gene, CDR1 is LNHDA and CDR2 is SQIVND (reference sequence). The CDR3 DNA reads TGTGCCAGTAGTCCCATACCGGGACAGGGTAATCAGCCCCAGCATTTT. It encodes CASSPIPGQGNQPQHF.

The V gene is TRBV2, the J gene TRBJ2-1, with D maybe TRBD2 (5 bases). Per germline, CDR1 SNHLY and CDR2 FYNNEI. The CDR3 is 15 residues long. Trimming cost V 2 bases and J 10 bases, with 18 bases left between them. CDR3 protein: CASSERGSSFLEQFF. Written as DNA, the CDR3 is TGTGCCAGCAGTGAACGTGGGTCTAGCTTCTTGGAGCAGTTCTTC.

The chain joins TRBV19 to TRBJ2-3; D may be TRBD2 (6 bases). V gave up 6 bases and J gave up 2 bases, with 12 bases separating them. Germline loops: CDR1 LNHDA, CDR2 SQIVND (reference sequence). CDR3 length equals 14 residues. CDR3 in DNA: TGTGCCAGTAGGGGGGACTTAATCACAGATACGCAGTATTTT. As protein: CASRGDLITDTQYF.

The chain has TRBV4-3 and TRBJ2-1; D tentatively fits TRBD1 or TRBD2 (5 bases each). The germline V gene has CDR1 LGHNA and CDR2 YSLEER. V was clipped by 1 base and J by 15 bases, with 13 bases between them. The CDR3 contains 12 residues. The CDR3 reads CASSQGGLETFF. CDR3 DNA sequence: TGCGCCAGCAGCCAAGGGGGGTTGGAAACGTTCTTC.

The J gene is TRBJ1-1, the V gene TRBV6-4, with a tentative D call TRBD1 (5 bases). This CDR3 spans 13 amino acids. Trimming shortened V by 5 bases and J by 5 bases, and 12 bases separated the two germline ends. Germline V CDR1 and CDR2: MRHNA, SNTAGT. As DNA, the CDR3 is TGTGCCAGCAGTCCAGGGTATTCGACTGAAGCTTTCTTT. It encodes CASSPGYSTEAFF.

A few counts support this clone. CDR3 protein: CASSPTTSSGNTIYF. The CDR3 DNA follows: TGTGCCAGCAGTCCAACCACTAGCTCTGGAAACACCATATATTTT. The chain carries TRBV6-6 and TRBJ1-3, with unresolved D. Deletions cut 5 bases from V and 0 bases from J, with 11 bases between. Germline loops: CDR1 MNHNY, CDR2 SVGAGI (reference sequence). The CDR3 runs 15 residues.

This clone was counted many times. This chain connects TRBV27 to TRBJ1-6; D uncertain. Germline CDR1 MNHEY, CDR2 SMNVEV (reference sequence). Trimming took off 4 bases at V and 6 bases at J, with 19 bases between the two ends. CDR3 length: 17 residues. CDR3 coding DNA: TGTGCCAGCAGTTCTAAACACCCCAGAAGTAGTAATTCACCCCTCCACTTT. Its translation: CASSSKHPRSSNSPLHF.

The CDR3 protein is CASSSGLAGWYWFF. The CDR3 DNA follows: TGTGCCAGCAGTAGTGGACTAGCGGGATGGTATTGGTTCTTC. This chain uses TRBV28 with TRBJ2-1, with 12 bases fitting TRBD2. Germline V gene lookup returns CDR1 MDHEN and CDR2 SYDVKM. The CDR3 covers 14 residues. V trimming: 5 bases; J trimming: 15 bases; junction bases outside the gene matches: 11.

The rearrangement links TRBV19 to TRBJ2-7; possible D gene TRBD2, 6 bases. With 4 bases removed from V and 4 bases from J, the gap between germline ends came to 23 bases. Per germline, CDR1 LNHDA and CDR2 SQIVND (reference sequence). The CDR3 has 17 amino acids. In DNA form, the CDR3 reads TGTGCCAGTAGTACGACTAGTTCCCCAATCAACTTATACGAGCAGTACTTC. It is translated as CASSTTSSPINLYEQYF.

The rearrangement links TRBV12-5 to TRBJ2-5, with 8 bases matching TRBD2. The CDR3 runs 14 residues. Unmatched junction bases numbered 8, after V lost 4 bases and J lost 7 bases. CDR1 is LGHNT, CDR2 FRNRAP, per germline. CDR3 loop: CASGWVRREVTQYF. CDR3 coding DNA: TGTGCTAGTGGTTGGGTCAGGCGGGAGGTGACCCAGTACTTC.

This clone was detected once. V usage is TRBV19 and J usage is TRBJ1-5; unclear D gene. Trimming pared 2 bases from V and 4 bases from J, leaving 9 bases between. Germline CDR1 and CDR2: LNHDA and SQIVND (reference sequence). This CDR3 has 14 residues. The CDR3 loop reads CASSIWGMNQPQHF. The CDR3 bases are TGTGCCAGTAGTATATGGGGAATGAATCAGCCCCAGCATTTT.

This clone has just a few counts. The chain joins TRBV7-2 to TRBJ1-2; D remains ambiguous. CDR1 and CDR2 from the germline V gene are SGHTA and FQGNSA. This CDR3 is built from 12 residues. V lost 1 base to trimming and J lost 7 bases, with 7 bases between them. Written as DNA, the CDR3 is TGTGCCAGCAGCTTAGACAGATTTGGCTACACCTTC. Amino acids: CASSLDRFGYTF.

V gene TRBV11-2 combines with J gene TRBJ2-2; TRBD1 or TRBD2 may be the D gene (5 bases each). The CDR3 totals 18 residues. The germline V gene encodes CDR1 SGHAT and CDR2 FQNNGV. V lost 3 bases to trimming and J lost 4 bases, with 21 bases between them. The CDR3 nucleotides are TGTGCCAGCAGCTTCCCCCTTCAGTCCCCCGGGGCCACCGGGGAGCTGTTTTTT. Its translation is CASSFPLQSPGATGELFF.

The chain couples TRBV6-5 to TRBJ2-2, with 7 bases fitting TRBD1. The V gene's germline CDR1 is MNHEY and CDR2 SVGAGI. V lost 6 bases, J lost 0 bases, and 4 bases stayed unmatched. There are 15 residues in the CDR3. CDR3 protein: CASREDRSNTGELFF. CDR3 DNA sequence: TGTGCCAGCAGGGAGGACAGGTCGAACACCGGGGAGCTGTTTTTT.

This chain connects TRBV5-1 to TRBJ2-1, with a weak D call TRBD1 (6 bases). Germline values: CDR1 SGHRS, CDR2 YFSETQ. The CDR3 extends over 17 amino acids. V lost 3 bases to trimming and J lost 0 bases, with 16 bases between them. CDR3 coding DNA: TGCGCCAGCAGCTCCAACCCGACAGGTAGCTCCTACAATGAGCAGTTCTTC. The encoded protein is CASSSNPTGSSYNEQFF.

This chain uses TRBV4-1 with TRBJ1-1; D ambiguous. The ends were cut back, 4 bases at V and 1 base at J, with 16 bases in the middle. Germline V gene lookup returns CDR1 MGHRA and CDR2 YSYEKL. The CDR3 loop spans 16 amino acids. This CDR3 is CASSLLWDRRNTEAFF. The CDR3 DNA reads TGCGCCAGCAGCCTCTTGTGGGATAGGAGGAACACTGAAGCTTTCTTT.

The CDR3 DNA sequence: TGCGCCAGCAGCTTGAGCGGGGACAGCACCAATGAGCAGTTCTTC. Translating gives CASSLSGDSTNEQFF. The chain carries TRBV5-1 and TRBJ2-1; D is tentatively TRBD1 or TRBD2 (7 bases each). The germline V gene has CDR1 SGHRS and CDR2 YFSETQ. This CDR3 is 15 amino acids long. Trimming shortened V by 1 base and J by 6 bases, and 14 bases separated the two germline ends.

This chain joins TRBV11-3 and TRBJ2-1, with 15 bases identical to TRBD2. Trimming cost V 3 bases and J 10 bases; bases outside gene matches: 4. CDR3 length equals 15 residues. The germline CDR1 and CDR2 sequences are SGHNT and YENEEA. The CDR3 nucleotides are TGTGCCAGCAGCTTCGGGACTAGCGGGAGGACAGAGCAGTTCTTC. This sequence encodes CASSFGTSGRTEQFF.

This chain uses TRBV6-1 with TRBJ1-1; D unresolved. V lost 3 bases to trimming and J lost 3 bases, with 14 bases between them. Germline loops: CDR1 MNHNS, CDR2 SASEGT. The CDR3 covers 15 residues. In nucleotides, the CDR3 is TGTGCCAGCAGTGAGAGCATTGGGAGTTACACTGAAGCTTTCTTT. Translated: CASSESIGSYTEAFF.

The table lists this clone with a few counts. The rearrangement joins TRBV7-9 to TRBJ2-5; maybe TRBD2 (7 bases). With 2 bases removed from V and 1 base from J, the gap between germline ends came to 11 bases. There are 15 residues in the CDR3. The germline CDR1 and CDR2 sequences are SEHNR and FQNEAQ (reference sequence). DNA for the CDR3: TGTGCCAGCAGCTTATCTGCGGGGGCCCAAGAGACCCAGTACTTC. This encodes CASSLSAGAQETQYF.